The sample holds one count of the clone carrying this T cell receptor (beta chain). The record originates from a study of radiation and T cells in renal cell carcinoma. As to time point: blood 2 weeks post-SBRT. Treatment: 15 Gy SBRT to primary tumor, nephrectomy 4 weeks later. The CDR3 length is 13 residues. The ends were cut back, 5 bases at V and 2 bases at J, with 10 bases in the middle. Germline values: CDR1 SEHNR, CDR2 FQNEAQ (reference sequence). Only in-frame clones appear in the TCRdb table, and some are missing; sequencing was by immunoSEQ multiplex PCR. The table records about 130,000 clones, around 89% of them present only once.

This material consisted of blood, taken from a patient whose treatment included radiotherapy and nephrectomy. The chain joins TRBV7-9 to TRBJ2-7, with D perhaps given as TRBD1 or TRBD2 (5 bases each). This clonotype was sampled from a woman aged 70 to 79 with renal cell carcinoma. DNA of the CDR3: TGTGCCAGCAGCCGTCCGGGGCCCTACGAGCAGTACTTC. Amino acid sequence: CASSRPGPYEQYF.